Following are 2 T cell receptor beta chains from one sample sequenced in a study of T cell responses to AZD1222 COVID-19 vaccine. Method: immunoSEQ multiplex PCR; TCRdb's copy keeps in-frame clones and lacks some. The sample lists about 160,000 clones, roughly nine tenths occurring once. The source material was peripheral blood, sampled 28 days after the second AZD1222 dose. The receptors come from an adult who received the AZD1222 COVID-19 vaccine.

The rearrangement links TRBV18 to TRBJ2-2; D may correspond to TRBD1 or TRBD2 (5 bases each). The CDR3 is 19 amino acids. Germline V CDR1 and CDR2: KGHSH, LQKENI. Between the trimmed V and J ends, which lost 3 bases and 7 bases, there was a span of 27 bases. CDR3 nucleotide sequence: TGTGCCAGCTCACCGGGTCCAGGGACCCTCGGGACGTCGGGCGGGGAGCTGTTTTTT. Its translation is CASSPGPGTLGTSGGELFF.

The V and J genes are TRBV4-2 and TRBJ2-1; 9 nucleotides agree with TRBD1. The trim removed 9 bases at V and 9 bases at J, leaving 15 bases unmatched. Germline V gene lookup returns CDR1 LGHNA and CDR2 YNFKEQ. The CDR3 has 15 amino acids. Here the CDR3 reads CASRRGQGIIGEQFF. In nucleotides, the CDR3 is TGTGCCAGTCGGCGAGGACAGGGGATTATCGGTGAGCAGTTCTTC.